These 13 T cell receptor beta chains originate from one sample sequenced in a study of shared clonotypes between healthy human individuals. Sequenced by immunoSEQ multiplex PCR; TCRdb stores in-frame clones only, minus some. The table shows fewer than 1 million clones, with 96% occurring only once. Selected positively for CCR7 and CD45RO-negative, naive CD8 cells excluded terminally differentiated effector memory CD45RA+ cells. Source material: naive CD8+ T cells sorted from blood. All receptors come from a man younger than 45 in good health.

The chain combines TRBV9 with TRBJ1-5, with unresolved D. CDR1 is SGDLS and CDR2 is YYNGEE in the germline V gene. V lost 0 bases to trimming and J lost 3 bases, with 16 bases between them. The CDR3 has 17 amino acids. The CDR3 region is CASSVDGVTSPNQPQHF. The CDR3 DNA reads as TGTGCCAGCAGCGTAGATGGGGTCACCAGTCCCAATCAGCCCCAGCATTTT.

V and J are TRBV7-8 and TRBJ2-7; 7 bases align to TRBD2. The CDR3 sequence is 15 residues long. V trimming: 0 bases; J trimming: 3 bases; junction bases outside the gene matches: 5. Germline V gene data show CDR1 as SGHVS and CDR2 as FQNEAQ. Here the CDR3 DNA reads TGTGCCAGCAGCTTAGCGGGAGGGTCCCGCTACGAGCAGTACTTC. It codes for CASSLAGGSRYEQYF.

The genes are TRBV4-3 and TRBJ2-7; D is unclear. CDR3 length: 18 amino acids. Germline V gene data show CDR1 as LGHNA and CDR2 as YSLEER. V lost 0 bases and J lost 0, with 18 bases in between. The CDR3, as DNA: TGCGCCAGCAGCCAAGATCTGGGTAGGCAGGAGCTCTCCTACGAGCAGTACTTC. As protein: CASSQDLGRQELSYEQYF.

Concerning this clone itself: Within the sample, other DNA sequences also encode this same CDR3. V gene TRBV19 combines with J gene TRBJ1-5; D is unresolved. V was pared by 1 base and J by 4 bases, with 11 bases between. Germline CDR1 is LNHDA and CDR2 is SQIVND (reference sequence). There are 15 residues in the CDR3. The CDR3 loop reads CASSIVSGGNQPQHF. For the CDR3, the DNA is TGTGCCAGTAGTATAGTTTCCGGCGGTAATCAGCCCCAGCATTTT.

The chain is built from TRBV4-1 and TRBJ2-2; maybe TRBD2 (5 bases). Germline assignment: CDR1 MGHRA and CDR2 YSYEKL. The CDR3 extends over 12 amino acids. The V end lost 7 bases, the J end lost 6 bases, and 9 bases lay between the germline ends. DNA for the CDR3: TGCGCCAGCACCCGGGGAGCCGGGGAGCTGTTTTTT. It is translated as CASTRGAGELFF.

The J gene is TRBJ2-7, the V gene TRBV9; TRBD2 matches at 8 bases. The CDR3 sequence is 16 residues long. The ends lost 0 bases at V and 3 bases at J; junction bases unmatched: 8. Germline V gene data show CDR1 as SGDLS and CDR2 as YYNGEE. The chain's CDR3 is CASSVGSTSAFYEQYF. CDR3 DNA: TGTGCCAGCAGCGTAGGGTCGACTAGCGCCTTCTACGAGCAGTACTTC.

CDR3 bases: TGTGCCAGCAGCGTAGAACCGCGAGACAGGGTGGAAACCTACTCTGGGGCCAACGTCCTGACTTTC. This translates into CASSVEPRDRVETYSGANVLTF. The chain has TRBV9 and TRBJ2-6; 7 bases match TRBD1. The J segment lost 0 bases and the V segment lost 0 bases, leaving 18 bases of the junction unmatched. This CDR3 has 22 amino acids. Germline assignment: CDR1 SGDLS and CDR2 YYNGEE.

The genes are TRBV19 and TRBJ2-3; TRBD1 is a possible D gene (5 bases). The CDR3 runs 15 residues. In germline, CDR1 is LNHDA, CDR2 SQIVND (reference sequence). V lost 10 bases to trimming and J lost 6 bases, with 23 bases between them. CDR3 sequence: CATSPGQGNLDTQYF. CDR3 in DNA: TGTGCCACCTCCCCAGGGCAGGGTAACTTGGATACGCAGTATTTT. The full variable domain, its missing parts supplied by reference TRBV19 and TRBJ2-3, is DGGITQSPKYLFRKEGQNVTLSCEQNLNHDAMYWYRQDPGQGLRLIYYSQIVNDFQKGDIAEGYSVSREKKESFPLTVTSAQKNPTAFYLCATSPGQGNLDTQYFGPGTRLTVL.

The gene calls are TRBV7-9 and TRBJ1-1; 12 bases line up with TRBD1. This CDR3 spans 17 amino acids. V dropped 5 bases and J dropped 1; count of bases not matched to a gene: 8. Germline CDR1 reads SEHNR; CDR2 reads FQNEAQ (reference sequence). CDR3 nucleotides: TGTGCCAGCAGCGCTTGGGGACAGGGGGCGCGGAACACTGAAGCTTTCTTT. This sequence encodes CASSAWGQGARNTEAFF.

This chain connects TRBV5-1 to TRBJ1-2, with D perhaps matching TRBD1 (5 bases). The CDR3 consists of 16 residues. V shed 2 bases and J shed 1 base, with 15 bases lying between them. Germline assignment: CDR1 SGHRS and CDR2 YFSETQ. The DNA for the CDR3 is TGCGCCAGCAGCTTAACCCGGGACGGGAATAACTATGGCTACACCTTC. Translated, it gives CASSLTRDGNNYGYTF.

The sample holds one count of this clone. CDR3 nucleotides: TGTGCCACCAGCGGTGCCCGGGGCGGCAATCAGCCCCAGCATTTT. Protein: CATSGARGGNQPQHF. The gene calls are TRBV15 and TRBJ1-5, with D possibly TRBD1 on 5 matching bases. Germline values: CDR1 LNHNV, CDR2 YYDKDF (reference sequence). This CDR3 has 15 residues. V lost 5 bases and J lost 2, with 13 bases in between.

This chain uses TRBV6-6 with TRBJ2-1, with TRBD2 identical over 10 bases. The CDR3 spans 16 residues. CDR1 is MNHNY and CDR2 is SVGAGI in the germline V gene (reference sequence). The V and J ends lost 0 bases and 5 bases, in that order; junction bases with no gene match: 4. The CDR3 here is CASSYSAGLANNEQFF. The CDR3 DNA reads TGTGCCAGCAGTTACTCAGCGGGACTAGCGAACAATGAGCAGTTCTTC.

This chain uses TRBV11-2 with TRBJ1-3; unclear D gene. V lost 1 base, J lost 1 base, and 8 bases lay in between. The germline gives CDR1 SGHAT, CDR2 FQNNGV. The CDR3 consists of 15 residues. DNA for the CDR3: TGTGCCAGCAGCTTAGCCGCGCGGTCTGGAAACACCATATATTTT. Translating it yields CASSLAARSGNTIYF.